The 8 T cell receptor beta chains below were found in one sample sequenced in a study of cytomegalovirus exposure and HLA in healthy donors (dated by TCRdb to about 2017). To prepare the library, the immunoSEQ multiplex PCR assay was applied. For the multiplex PCR, a mixture combining 60 forward primers for TCR Vbeta segments and 13 reverse primers for TCR Jbeta segments was used. The source is immuneACCESS, and TCRdb retained only in-frame sequences with V and J called. Part of the clones is not carried over; for the studies checked, unresolved V genes explain less than half of this, and the remainder is unexplained. The sample includes about 97,000 clones, with roughly 83% observed a single time. The top ten hold 2.5% to 3% of the sample. The sample taken for sequencing was PBMCs. Receptor source: a man in his forties in good health and CMV-seronegative.

In regard to this clone: Other nucleotide sequences from this sample produce the same CDR3. The chain is built from TRBV6-1 and TRBJ2-7; 7 positions match TRBD1. Trimming at V came to 1 base and at J to 0 bases, leaving 3 bases not matched to a gene. CDR1 is MNHNS, CDR2 SASEGT, per germline. The CDR3 is made up of 15 amino acids. CDR3 DNA: TGTGCCAGCAGTGAAGACAGGGGCAGCTCCTACGAGCAGTACTTC. Translating it yields CASSEDRGSSYEQYF.

The rearrangement joins TRBV11-2 to TRBJ1-1; a weak D match, TRBD1 (6 bases). Germline V gene data show CDR1 as SGHAT and CDR2 as FQNNGV. With 6 bases removed from V and 4 bases from J, the gap between germline ends came to 24 bases. CDR3 size: 17 residues. The CDR3 DNA reads as TGTGCCAGCAGGGGGGGGCCAGGGGCCAGGTGGGGCACTGAAGCTTTCTTT. Protein product: CASRGGPGARWGTEAFF.

The chain employs TRBV18 and TRBJ2-2; D remains unclear. This CDR3 is built from 13 residues. V gave up 3 bases and J gave up 7 bases, with 9 bases separating them. The germline V gene encodes CDR1 KGHSH and CDR2 LQKENI. The CDR3 DNA sequence: TGTGCCAGCTCACCTTTGTCCGGCGGGGAGCTGTTTTTT. Residues: CASSPLSGGELFF.

DNA for the CDR3: TGCAGCGTTGCAGACAGGGGTGACGAGCAGTACTTC. Translated: CSVADRGDEQYF. This chain links TRBV29-1 with TRBJ2-7; TRBD1 matches at 8 bases. V lost 4 bases, J lost 5 bases, and 4 bases stayed unmatched. The germline gives CDR1 SQVTM, CDR2 ANQGSEA. CDR3 length: 12 amino acids.

The chain has TRBV5-8 and TRBJ2-3; 7 bases line up with TRBD1. The germline V gene encodes CDR1 SGHTS and CDR2 YDEGEE. V lost 2 bases to trimming and J lost 1 base; unmatched junction nucleotides: 10. CDR3 length equals 17 residues. CDR3 nucleotide sequence: TGTGCCAGCAGCTTCGGTGGGACAGATAGGGGCACAGATACGCAGTATTTT. Protein sequence: CASSFGGTDRGTDTQYF.

The J gene is TRBJ2-7, the V gene TRBV6-1, with TRBD2 identical over 12 bases. The J segment lost 3 bases and the V segment lost 7 bases, leaving 7 bases of the junction unmatched. The germline CDR1 and CDR2 sequences are MNHNS and SASEGT. CDR3 length equals 15 residues. The CDR3 coding sequence is TGTGCCAGCACTTGGACTAGCGGGGCCAACTACGAGCAGTACTTC. It encodes CASTWTSGANYEQYF.

The chain combines TRBV30 with TRBJ1-1; D gene ambiguous. Germline CDR1 and CDR2: GTSNPN and SVGIG (reference sequence). This CDR3 is built from 12 residues. Trimming pared 2 bases from V and 5 bases from J, leaving 9 bases between. The CDR3 nucleotides read TGTGCCTGGAGTAACGGGGAGACTGAAGCTTTCTTT. Translated, it gives CAWSNGETEAFF.

This chain joins TRBV18 and TRBJ2-7, with 9 positions matching TRBD1. Germline loops: CDR1 KGHSH, CDR2 LQKENI. V lost 3 bases and J lost 2; bases outside the gene matches: 5. The CDR3 is 15 residues long. In nucleotides, the CDR3 is TGTGCCAGCTCACCTGGACAGGGGACCACCTACGAGCAGTACTTC. This gives the protein CASSPGQGTTYEQYF. The whole variable domain, filled in from reference TRBV18 and TRBJ2-7, reads NAGVMQNPRHLVRRRGQEARLRCSPMKGHSHVYWYRQLPEEGLKFMVYLQKENIIDESGMPKERFSAEFPKEGPSILRIQQVVRGDSAAYFCASSPGQGTTYEQYFGPGTRLTVT.